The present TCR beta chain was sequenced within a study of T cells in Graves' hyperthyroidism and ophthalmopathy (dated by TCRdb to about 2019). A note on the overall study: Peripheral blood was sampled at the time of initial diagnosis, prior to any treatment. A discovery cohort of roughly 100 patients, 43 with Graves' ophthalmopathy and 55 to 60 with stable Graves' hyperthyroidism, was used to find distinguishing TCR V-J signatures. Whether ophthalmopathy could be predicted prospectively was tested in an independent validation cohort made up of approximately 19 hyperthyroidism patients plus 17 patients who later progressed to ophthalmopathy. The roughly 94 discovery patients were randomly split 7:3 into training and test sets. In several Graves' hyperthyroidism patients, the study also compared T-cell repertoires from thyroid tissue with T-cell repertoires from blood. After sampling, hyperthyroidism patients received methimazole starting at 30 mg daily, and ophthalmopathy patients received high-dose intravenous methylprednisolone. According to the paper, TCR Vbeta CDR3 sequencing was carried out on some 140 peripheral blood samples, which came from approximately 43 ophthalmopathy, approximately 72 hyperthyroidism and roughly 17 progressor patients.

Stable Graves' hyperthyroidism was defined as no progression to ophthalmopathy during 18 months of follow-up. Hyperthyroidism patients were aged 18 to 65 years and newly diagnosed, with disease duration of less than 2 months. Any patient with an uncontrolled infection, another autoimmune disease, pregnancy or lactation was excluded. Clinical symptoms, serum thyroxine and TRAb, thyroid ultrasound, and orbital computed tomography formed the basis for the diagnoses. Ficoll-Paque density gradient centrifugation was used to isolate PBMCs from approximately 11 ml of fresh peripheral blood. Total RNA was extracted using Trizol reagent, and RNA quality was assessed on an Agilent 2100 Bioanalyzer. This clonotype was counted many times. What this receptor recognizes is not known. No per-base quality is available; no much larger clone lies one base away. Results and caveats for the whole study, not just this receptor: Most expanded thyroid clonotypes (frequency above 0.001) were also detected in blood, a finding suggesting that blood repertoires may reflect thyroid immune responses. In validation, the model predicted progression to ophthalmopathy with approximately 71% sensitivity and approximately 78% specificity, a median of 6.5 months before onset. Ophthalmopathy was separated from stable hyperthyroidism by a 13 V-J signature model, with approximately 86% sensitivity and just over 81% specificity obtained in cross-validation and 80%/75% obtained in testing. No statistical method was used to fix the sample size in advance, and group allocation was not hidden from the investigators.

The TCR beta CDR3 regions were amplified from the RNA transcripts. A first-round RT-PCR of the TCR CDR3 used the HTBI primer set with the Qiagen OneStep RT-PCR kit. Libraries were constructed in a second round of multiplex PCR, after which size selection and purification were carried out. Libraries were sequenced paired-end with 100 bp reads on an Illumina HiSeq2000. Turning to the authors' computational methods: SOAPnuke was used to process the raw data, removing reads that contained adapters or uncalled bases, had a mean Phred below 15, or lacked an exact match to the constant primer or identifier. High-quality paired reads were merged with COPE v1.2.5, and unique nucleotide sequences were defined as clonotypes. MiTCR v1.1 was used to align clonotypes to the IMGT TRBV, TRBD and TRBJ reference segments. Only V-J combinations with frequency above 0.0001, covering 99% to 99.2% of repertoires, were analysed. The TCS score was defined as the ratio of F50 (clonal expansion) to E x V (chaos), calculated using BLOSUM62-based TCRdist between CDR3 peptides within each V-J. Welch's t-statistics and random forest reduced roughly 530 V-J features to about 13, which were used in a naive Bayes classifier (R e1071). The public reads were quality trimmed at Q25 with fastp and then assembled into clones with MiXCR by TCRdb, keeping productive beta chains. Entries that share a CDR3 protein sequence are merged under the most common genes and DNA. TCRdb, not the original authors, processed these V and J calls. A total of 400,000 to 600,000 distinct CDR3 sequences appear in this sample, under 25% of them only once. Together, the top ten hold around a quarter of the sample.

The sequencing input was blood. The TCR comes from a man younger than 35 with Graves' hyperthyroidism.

At the DNA level, the sequence is TGTGCCAGCAGTTTATCCAGGGGGCGTCTCGAGCAGTACTTC. This yields the protein CASSLSRGRLEQYF. The rearranged chain carries TRBV28 and TRBJ2-7; TRBD1 agrees with 8 junctional bases. The germline V gene provides CDR1 MDHEN and CDR2 SYDVKM. Germline trimming: 1 base from V, 6 bases from J; junction bases outside gene matches: 5. The CDR3 holds 14 amino acids from the cysteine to the phenylalanine. Only CDR3 DNA is held: 42 bases, read in frame from base 1. The reference TRBV28 and TRBJ2-7 proteins fill in what lies around the CDR3, so the full variable domain reads DVKVTQSSRYLVKRTGEKVFLECVQDMDHENMFWYRQDPGLGLRLIYFSYDVKMKEKGDIPEGYSVSREKKERFSLILESASTNQTSMYLCASSLSRGRLEQYFGPGTRLTVT.